The clone carrying this T cell receptor beta chain is classed as medium-sized by frequency. Each sample's input was 200 to 250 ng genomic DNA, 38,000 or so genome equivalents. The data originate from a study of T cell clusters in autoimmune cytopenias. On the study more broadly: The median distinct TRB clonotype count was about 2,400 per sample, from a median roughly 50,000 reads.

TRB rearrangements were amplified by touch-down multiplex PCR with mixed TRB-A/B primers. Each CDR3 protein gets one entry in TCRdb, which reprocessed the multiplex PCR reads and gives no DNA. The table lists some 14,000 distinct CDR3 sequences, with 2.2% in the top ten. The germline V gene encodes CDR1 MNHEY and CDR2 SVGAGI. The CDR3 runs 13 residues. This chain uses TRBV6-5 with TRBJ2-1; TCRdb picks TRBD2, but there is no DNA to check that call. This TCR was recovered from a human donor with an autoimmune cytopenia or autoimmune hepatitis (not recorded which). Source material: peripheral blood. CDR3 loop: CASRQRVYNEQFF.